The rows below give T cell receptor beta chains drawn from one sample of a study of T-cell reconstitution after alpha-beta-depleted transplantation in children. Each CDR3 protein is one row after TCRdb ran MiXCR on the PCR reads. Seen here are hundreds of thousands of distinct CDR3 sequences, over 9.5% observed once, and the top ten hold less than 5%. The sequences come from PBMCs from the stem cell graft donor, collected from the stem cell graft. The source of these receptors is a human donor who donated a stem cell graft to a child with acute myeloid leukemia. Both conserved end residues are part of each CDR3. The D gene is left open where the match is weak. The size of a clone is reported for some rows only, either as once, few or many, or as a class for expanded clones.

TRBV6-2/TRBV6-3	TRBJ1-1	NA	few	CASSYNKGEAFF	TGTGCCAGCAGTTACAACAAGGGGGAAGCTTTCTTT
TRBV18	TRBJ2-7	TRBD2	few	CASSPPKREGLDF	TGTGCCAGCTCACCACCGAAGCGGGAGGGCCTAGACTTC
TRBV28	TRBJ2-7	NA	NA	CASSFDTLYEQYF	TGTGCCAGCAGTTTTGACACGCTCTACGAGCAGTACTTC
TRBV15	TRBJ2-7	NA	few	CATSRDPPREQYF	TGTGCCACCAGCAGAGATCCCCCACGCGAGCAGTACTTC
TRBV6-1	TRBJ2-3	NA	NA	CASSEPDTQYF	TGTGCCAGCAGTGAACCAGATACGCAGTATTTT
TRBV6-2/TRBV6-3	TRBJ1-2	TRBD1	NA	CASRFRDRGRGYTF	TGTGCCAGCAGATTCCGGGACAGGGGACGTGGCTACACCTTC
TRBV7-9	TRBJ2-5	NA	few	CASSPELGVPETQYF	TGTGCCAGCAGCCCAGAATTGGGTGTTCCGGAGACCCAGTACTTC
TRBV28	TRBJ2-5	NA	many	CASSLSRQETQYF	TGTGCCAGCAGTTTATCAAGACAAGAGACCCAGTACTTC
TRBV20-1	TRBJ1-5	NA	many	CSASLSNQPQHF	TGCAGTGCTAGCTTAAGCAATCAGCCCCAGCATTTT
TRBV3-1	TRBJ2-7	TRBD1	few	CASSSGQAEQYF	TGTGCCAGCAGCAGTGGACAGGCCGAGCAGTACTTC
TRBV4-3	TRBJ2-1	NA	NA	CASSQDRGIEQFF	TGCGCCAGCAGCCAGGATAGGGGGATAGAGCAGTTCTTC
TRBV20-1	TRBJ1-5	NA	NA	CSARDLRGNSNQPQHF	TGCAGTGCTAGAGATCTCCGGGGGAATAGCAATCAGCCCCAGCATTTT
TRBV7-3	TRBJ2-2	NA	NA	CASSYKVPGELFF	TGTGCCAGCAGCTACAAAGTTCCCGGGGAGCTGTTTTTT
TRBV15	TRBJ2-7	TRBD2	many	CATSREGGSSYEQYF	TGTGCCACCAGCAGAGAAGGCGGGAGCTCCTACGAGCAGTACTTC
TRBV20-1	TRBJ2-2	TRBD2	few	CSARDSASGRPGELFF	TGCAGTGCTAGAGATTCGGCTAGCGGGAGGCCCGGGGAGCTGTTTTTT
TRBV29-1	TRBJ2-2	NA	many	CSVAAGTSGGELFF	NA
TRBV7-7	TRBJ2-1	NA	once	CASSLTIYNEQFF	TGTGCTAGCAGCTTGACTATCTACAATGAGCAGTTCTTC
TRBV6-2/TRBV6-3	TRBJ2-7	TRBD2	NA	CASAGRMPGLAGLNTPYEQYF	TGTGCCAGCGCAGGAAGGATGCCGGGACTAGCGGGACTAAATACCCCCTACGAGCAGTACTTC
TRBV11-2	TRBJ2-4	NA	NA	CASSLQSTTDLAKNIQYF	TGTGCCAGCAGCTTACAAAGTACGACAGACTTAGCCAAAAACATTCAGTACTTC
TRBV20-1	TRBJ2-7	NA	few	CSAGGQAPYEQYF	TGCAGTGCCGGGGGGCAGGCCCCCTACGAGCAGTACTTC
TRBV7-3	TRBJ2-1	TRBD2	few	CASSLSGSDYNEQFF	TGTGCCAGCAGCTTAAGCGGGAGCGACTACAATGAGCAGTTCTTC
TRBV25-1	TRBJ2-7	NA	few	CASSATPSTGQTYEQYF	TGTGCCAGCAGTGCAACCCCGAGTACGGGGCAAACATACGAGCAGTACTTC
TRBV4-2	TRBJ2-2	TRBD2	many	CASSQETSGGRSGELFF	TGTGCCAGCAGCCAAGAGACGTCGGGAGGGCGGAGCGGGGAGCTGTTTTTT
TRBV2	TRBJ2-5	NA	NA	CASSGRGTQYF	TGTGCCAGCAGTGGGAGGGGGACCCAGTACTTC
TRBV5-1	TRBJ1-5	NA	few	CASSLSTGGNQPQHF	TGCGCCAGCAGCTTATCTACCGGGGGAAATCAGCCCCAGCATTTT
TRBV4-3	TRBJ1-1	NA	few	CASSPSGGQTEAFF	TGCGCCAGCAGCCCCTCGGGGGGCCAGACTGAAGCTTTCTTT
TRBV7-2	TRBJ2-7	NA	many	CASSLGGDRAGYEQYF	TGTGCCAGCAGCTTAGGGGGTGATAGGGCGGGCTACGAGCAGTACTTC
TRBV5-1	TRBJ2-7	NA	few	CASSFPAYGGKDEQYF	TGCGCCAGCAGCTTTCCTGCGTATGGGGGAAAGGACGAGCAGTACTTC
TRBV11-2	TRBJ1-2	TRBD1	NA	CASSQLPGGGYGYTF	TGTGCCAGCAGCCAACTGCCAGGGGGTGGCTATGGCTACACCTTC
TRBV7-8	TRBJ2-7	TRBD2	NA	CASSLVSTSGYEQYF	TGTGCCAGCAGCTTAGTGTCGACTAGCGGTTACGAGCAGTACTTC
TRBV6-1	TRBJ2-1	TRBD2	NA	CASSTFGVGLAGANEQFF	TGTGCCAGCAGTACGTTTGGGGTGGGACTAGCGGGAGCCAATGAGCAGTTCTTC
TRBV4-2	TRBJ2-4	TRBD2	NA	CASSQEGPGTSGQLAKNIQYF	TGTGCCAGCAGCCAAGAAGGGCCCGGGACTAGCGGACAGCTAGCCAAAAACATTCAGTACTTC
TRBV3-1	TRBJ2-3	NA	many	CASSQEGSGSFTDTQYF	TGTGCCAGCAGCCAGGAAGGGAGCGGGTCCTTCACAGATACGCAGTATTTT
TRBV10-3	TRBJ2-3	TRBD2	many	CAISGTSGSSLADTQYF	TGTGCCATCAGTGGGACTAGCGGGAGCAGCCTCGCAGATACGCAGTATTTT
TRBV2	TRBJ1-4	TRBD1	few	CASSRTGASNEKLFF	TGTGCCAGCAGTCGGACAGGGGCGAGCAATGAAAAACTGTTTTTT
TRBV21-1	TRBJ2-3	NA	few	CASSKDGGTQYF	TGTGCCAGCAGCAAAGACGGGGGGACGCAGTATTTT
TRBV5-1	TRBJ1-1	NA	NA	CASSFSGPGDTEAFF	TGCGCCAGCAGCTTTTCAGGCCCAGGGGACACTGAAGCTTTCTTT
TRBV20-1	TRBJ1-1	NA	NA	CSATRQTLNTEAFF	TGCAGTGCGACCCGGCAGACCTTGAACACTGAAGCTTTCTTT
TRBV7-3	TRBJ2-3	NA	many	CASSQGLPTDTQYF	TGTGCCAGCAGCCAGGGACTTCCCACAGATACGCAGTATTTT
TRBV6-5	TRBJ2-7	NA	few	CASSYRVRASYEQYF	TGTGCCAGCAGTTACAGGGTCAGGGCCTCCTACGAGCAGTACTTC
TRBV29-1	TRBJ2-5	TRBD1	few	CSVDGQEETQYF	TGCAGCGTTGACGGACAGGAAGAGACCCAGTACTTC
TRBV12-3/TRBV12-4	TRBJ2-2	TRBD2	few	CASSRWTSGNTGELFF	TGTGCCAGCAGCCGGTGGACTAGCGGGAACACCGGGGAGCTGTTTTTT
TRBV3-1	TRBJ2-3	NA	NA	CASSQGSRGGDTQYF	TGTGCCAGCAGCCAAGGATCCAGGGGCGGAGATACGCAGTATTTT
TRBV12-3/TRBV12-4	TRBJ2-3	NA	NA	CASRVGSSYSDTQYF	TGTGCCAGCAGGGTAGGATCCAGTTATTCAGATACGCAGTATTTT
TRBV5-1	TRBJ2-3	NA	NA	CASSLVPRARRTDTQYF	TGCGCCAGCAGCTTGGTTCCCCGGGCCCGGAGGACAGATACGCAGTATTTT
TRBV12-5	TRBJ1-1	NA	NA	CASGFGQGTEAFF	TGTGCTAGTGGTTTCGGCCAGGGCACTGAAGCTTTCTTT
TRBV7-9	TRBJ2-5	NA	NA	CASSLAREGVWQETQYF	TGTGCCAGCAGCTTAGCGAGAGAGGGAGTTTGGCAAGAGACCCAGTACTTC
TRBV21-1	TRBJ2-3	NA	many	CASSKVKGQGPDTQYF	TGTGCCAGCAGCAAAGTTAAGGGACAGGGACCAGATACGCAGTATTTT
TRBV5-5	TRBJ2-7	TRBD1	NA	CASSHPTGNEQYF	TGTGCCAGCAGCCACCCGACAGGGAACGAGCAGTACTTC
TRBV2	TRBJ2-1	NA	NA	CASSRTGWGGTYNEQFF	TGTGCCAGCAGTCGGACAGGGTGGGGGGGAACCTACAATGAGCAGTTCTTC
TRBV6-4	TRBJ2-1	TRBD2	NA	CASSGFLAGVNEQFF	TGTGCCAGCAGTGGGTTCCTAGCGGGGGTCAATGAGCAGTTCTTC
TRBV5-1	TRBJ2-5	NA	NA	CASSWDGGAQYF	TGCGCCAGCAGCTGGGATGGCGGGGCCCAGTACTTC
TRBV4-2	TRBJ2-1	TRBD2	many	CASSQEILGGRAYNEQFF	TGTGCCAGCAGCCAAGAAATTTTAGGCGGGAGGGCATACAATGAGCAGTTCTTC